The 26 T cell receptor beta chains given below trace back to one sample, sequenced in a study of T cell responses to AZD1222 COVID-19 vaccine. The table came from immunoSEQ multiplex PCR; TCRdb's copy has only in-frame clones and leaves some out. The data show about 55,000 clones, 70% to 90% seen once. The material sequenced was peripheral blood, taken on day 0 of AZD1222 vaccination. These receptors originate from an adult in good health.

The chain uses TRBV3-1 (or the pseudogene TRBV3-2) and TRBJ1-5, with D unclear. In germline, CDR1 is LGHDT, CDR2 YNNKEL (reference sequence). CDR3 length equals 12 residues. Trimming took off 1 base at V and 6 bases at J, with 4 bases between the two ends. This CDR3 is CASSQGSQPQHF. The CDR3, as DNA: TGTGCCAGCAGCCAAGGGTCTCAGCCCCAGCATTTT.

This chain uses TRBV7-3 with TRBJ2-2; either TRBD1 or TRBD2 may fit D (7 bases each). V was cut by 6 bases and J by 4 bases, with 18 bases left in between. The CDR3 extends over 16 amino acids. Germline lookup yields CDR1 SGHTA and CDR2 FQGTGA. The chain's CDR3 is CASSLGGPGGTGELFF. DNA of the CDR3: TGTGCCAGCAGTTTAGGGGGCCCGGGGGGCACCGGGGAGCTGTTTTTT.

The V and J genes are TRBV5-6 and TRBJ2-7, with D possibly TRBD2 on 5 matching bases. In germline, CDR1 is SGHDT, CDR2 YYEEEE. V was clipped by 3 bases and J by 7 bases, with 14 bases between them. The CDR3 length is 13 residues. The CDR3 loop is CASSSWTGREQYF. Written as DNA, the CDR3 is TGTGCCAGCAGCTCATGGACTGGTAGGGAGCAGTACTTC.

The CDR3 nucleotides read TGTGCCAGCAGCCAGGACAGCTACGAGCAGTACTTC. Amino acids: CASSQDSYEQYF. V usage is TRBV7-9 and J usage is TRBJ2-7, with D possibly being TRBD1 (6 bases). The V and J ends lost 5 bases and 3 bases respectively, with 8 bases between them. This CDR3 comprises 12 residues. In germline, CDR1 is SEHNR, CDR2 FQNEAQ (reference sequence).

The gene calls are TRBV2 and TRBJ1-1; D uncertain. V was shortened by 2 bases and J by 3 bases, with 7 bases between the two germline ends. This CDR3 region has 13 residues. CDR1 SNHLY and CDR2 FYNNEI come from the germline V gene. As DNA, the CDR3 is TGTGCCAGCAGTGAAAACCCGGACACTGAAGCTTTCTTT. Residues: CASSENPDTEAFF.

The chain recombines TRBV19 with TRBJ2-7; D is undetermined. Trimming pared 5 bases from V and 0 bases from J, leaving 8 bases between. Germline loops: CDR1 LNHDA, CDR2 SQIVND (reference sequence). The CDR3 has 13 amino acids. CDR3 DNA sequence: TGTGCCAGTAGTTTGGCGGACTCCTACGAGCAGTACTTC. Protein: CASSLADSYEQYF. Supplemented by reference TRBV19 and TRBJ2-7, the full variable domain reads DGGITQSPKYLFRKEGQNVTLSCEQNLNHDAMYWYRQDPGQGLRLIYYSQIVNDFQKGDIAEGYSVSREKKESFPLTVTSAQKNPTAFYLCASSLADSYEQYFGPGTRLTVT.

Only a few counts were recorded for this clone. The J gene is TRBJ2-2, the V gene TRBV18, with 9 bases fitting TRBD1. The V gene end was trimmed by 5 bases and the J gene end by 1 base; junction bases not matched to a gene: 2. The CDR3 totals 15 residues. Per germline, CDR1 KGHSH and CDR2 LQKENI. CDR3 residues: CASSEGQGNTGELFF. CDR3 in DNA: TGTGCCAGCTCAGAGGGACAGGGGAACACCGGGGAGCTGTTTTTT.

This chain connects TRBV30 to TRBJ1-2; TRBD1 might be the D (6 bases). This CDR3 comprises 12 residues. The germline V gene has CDR1 GTSNPN and CDR2 SVGIG (reference sequence). Trimming shortened V by 3 bases and J by 7 bases, and 12 bases separated the two germline ends. CDR3 bases: TGTGCCTGGAGCGAGGGGGGGAGTGGCTACACCTTC. The encoded protein is CAWSEGGSGYTF. The variable domain in full, with the rest retrieved from reference TRBV30 and TRBJ1-2, is SQTIHQWPATLVQPVGSPLSLECTVEGTSNPNLYWYRQAAGRGLQLLFYSVGIGQISSEVPQNLSASRPQDRQFILSSKKLLLSDSGFYLCAWSEGGSGYTFGSGTRLTVV.

The chain combines TRBV10-3 with TRBJ2-7, with 8 bases fitting TRBD1. V trimming: 5 bases; J trimming: 1 base; junction bases outside the gene matches: 4. CDR1 and CDR2 from the germline V gene are ENHRY and SYGVKD. The CDR3 extends over 14 amino acids. The CDR3 DNA is TGTGCCATCAGTCCGGGACAGGAGTCCTACGAGCAGTACTTC. Translated, it gives CAISPGQESYEQYF.

V gene TRBV29-1 combines with J gene TRBJ2-7; possible D gene TRBD1, 6 bases. This CDR3 spans 12 amino acids. Germline assignment: CDR1 SQVTM and CDR2 ANQGSEA. V gave up 4 bases and J gave up 1 base, with 8 bases separating them. CDR3 sequence reads: CSVGDNSYEQYF. The CDR3 DNA sequence: TGCAGCGTTGGGGACAATTCCTACGAGCAGTACTTC.

This chain joins TRBV30 and TRBJ2-5; TRBD2 agrees at 10 bases. The germline V gene has CDR1 GTSNPN and CDR2 SVGIG (reference sequence). The CDR3 is 15 amino acids. After removal of 0 bases from V and 2 bases from J, the junction contained 3 bases not matched to a gene. CDR3 coding DNA: TGTGCCTGGAGTGTAAGGACTAGCGGACAAGAGACCCAGTACTTC. It yields the protein CAWSVRTSGQETQYF.

The chain has TRBV6-5 and TRBJ1-2; D is ambiguous. CDR3 size: 13 residues. Trimming cost V 4 bases and J 4 bases, with 10 bases left between them. Germline CDR1 MNHEY, CDR2 SVGAGI. The CDR3 sequence is CASSSTAGYGYTF. The CDR3 region has the DNA TGTGCCAGCAGTTCTACAGCGGGCTATGGCTACACCTTC.

The chain carries TRBV30 and TRBJ2-7; no reliable D call. V lost 6 bases and J 7 bases, leaving 10 bases between the germline ends. CDR1 and CDR2 from the germline V gene are GTSNPN and SVGIG (reference sequence). The CDR3 totals 10 residues. The CDR3 spells CACSKGEQYF. CDR3 bases: TGTGCCTGTTCTAAAGGGGAGCAGTACTTC.

J is TRBJ1-1 and V is TRBV9; possibly TRBD1 for D (6 bases). The CDR3 length is 14 residues. From germline, CDR1 is SGDLS and CDR2 YYNGEE. Trimming took 2 bases from V and 3 from J, leaving 11 bases between them. The CDR3 is CASSVGGRDTEAFF. CDR3 sequence (DNA): TGTGCCAGCAGCGTGGGGGGCAGGGACACTGAAGCTTTCTTT.

The chain has TRBV4-1 and TRBJ2-3; unclear D gene. Between the trimmed V and J ends, which lost 0 bases and 4 bases, there was a span of 5 bases. Per the germline V gene, CDR1 is MGHRA and CDR2 is YSYEKL. The CDR3 is made up of 13 amino acids. Here the CDR3 reads CASSQEAADTQYF. The CDR3 coding sequence is TGCGCCAGCAGCCAAGAAGCAGCAGATACGCAGTATTTT.

The rearrangement links TRBV29-1 to TRBJ2-2; possibly TRBD1 for D (5 bases). CDR3 length: 14 residues. The germline gives CDR1 SQVTM, CDR2 ANQGSEA. V was cut by 3 bases and J by 5 bases, with 13 bases left in between. CDR3 sequence (DNA): TGCAGCGTTGATGGGGAAGGGGCTACCGGGGAGCTGTTTTTT. It translates to CSVDGEGATGELFF.

This rearrangement joins TRBV18 to TRBJ1-5, with 8 bases lining up with TRBD1. Losses at the gene ends were 2 bases for V and 7 bases for J; bases not matched to a gene: 7. CDR1 and CDR2 (germline): KGHSH, LQKENI. This CDR3 has 15 residues. The CDR3 is CASSPVTGGNQPQHF. CDR3 DNA sequence: TGTGCCAGCTCACCAGTCACAGGGGGTAACCAGCCCCAGCATTTT.

The chain recombines TRBV28 with TRBJ1-3; 8 nucleotides line up with TRBD1. Trimming at V came to 3 bases and at J to 4 bases, leaving 8 bases not matched to a gene. The CDR3 contains 16 residues. The germline V gene has CDR1 MDHEN and CDR2 SYDVKM. In nucleotides, the CDR3 is TGTGCCAGCAGTTTGGGCCAGGGGGCAGGAGGAAACACCATATATTTT. It translates to CASSLGQGAGGNTIYF.

V gene TRBV10-3 combines with J gene TRBJ1-3; D uncertain. In germline, CDR1 is ENHRY, CDR2 SYGVKD. Deletions cut 4 bases from V and 0 bases from J, with 13 bases between. The CDR3 is 16 residues long. This CDR3 is CAISAALDTSGNTIYF. The CDR3 DNA is TGTGCCATCAGTGCGGCCCTGGATACCTCTGGAAACACCATATATTTT.

The table lists this clone with a few counts. V usage is TRBV6-4 and J usage is TRBJ2-6; TRBD1 is a possible D gene (5 bases). Germline assignment: CDR1 MRHNA and CDR2 SNTAGT. The CDR3 extends over 15 amino acids. V lost 7 bases, J lost 0 bases, and 10 bases lay in between. The CDR3 DNA sequence: TGTGCCAGCAAGGAAGACAGCTCTGGGGCCAACGTCCTGACTTTC. This encodes CASKEDSSGANVLTF.

The rearrangement links TRBV13 to TRBJ1-2; no clear D. V lost 5 bases and J lost 4, with 14 bases in between. CDR3 size: 14 residues. Germline assignment: CDR1 PRHDT and CDR2 FYEKMQ (reference sequence). As DNA, the CDR3 is TGTGCCAGCAGCACAAGCGGGTGGACCTATGGCTACACCTTC. As protein: CASSTSGWTYGYTF.

This sequence joins TRBV2 and TRBJ1-2; D might be TRBD1 (5 bases). In germline, CDR1 is SNHLY, CDR2 FYNNEI. V lost 1 base and J 7 bases, leaving 10 bases between the germline ends. CDR3 size: 13 residues. The CDR3 region has the DNA TGTGCCAGCAGTGAAGGGGGCACTAGTGGCTACACCTTC. The encoded protein is CASSEGGTSGYTF.

The table lists this clone with a count of one. This rearrangement joins TRBV7-2 to TRBJ2-5, with a possible D match to TRBD1 (5 bases). The CDR3 is made up of 13 amino acids. Per germline, CDR1 SGHTA and CDR2 FQGNSA. V was cut by 5 bases and J by 2 bases, with 9 bases left in between. The CDR3 region has the DNA TGTGCCAGCAGCATCAGGGTGCAAGAGACCCAGTACTTC. Residues: CASSIRVQETQYF.

The rearrangement joins TRBV28 to TRBJ2-5; 11 positions match TRBD2. CDR1 and CDR2 (germline): MDHEN, SYDVKM. The junction had 1 base not matched to a gene; V was cut back by 10 bases and J by 0 bases. The CDR3 spans 13 residues. CDR3 coding DNA: TGTGCCACGGGACTAGCGGACCAAGAGACCCAGTACTTC. Encoded protein: CATGLADQETQYF.

The rearrangement links TRBV6-6 to TRBJ1-3, with no clear D. The V gene lost 4 bases and the J gene lost 0 bases, with 4 bases spanning the gap. The CDR3 length is 13 residues. Germline-derived CDR1 and CDR2 are MNHNY and SVGAGI (reference sequence). The CDR3 DNA is TGTGCCAGCAGTTTGCCCTCTGGAAACACCATATATTTT. This encodes CASSLPSGNTIYF.

V and J are TRBV5-1 and TRBJ2-7; D remains ambiguous. CDR3 size: 13 residues. V lost 1 base and J 2 bases, leaving 7 bases between the germline ends. Germline CDR1 is SGHRS and CDR2 is YFSETQ. The CDR3 is CASSLTATYEQYF. Written as DNA, the CDR3 is TGCGCCAGCAGCTTGACAGCGACCTACGAGCAGTACTTC. Full variable domain (rest looked up from reference TRBV5-1 and TRBJ2-7): KAGVTQTPRYLIKTRGQQVTLSCSPISGHRSVSWYQQTPGQGLQFLFEYFSETQRNKGNFPGRFSGRQFSNSRSEMNVSTLELGDSALYLCASSLTATYEQYFGPGTRLTVT.